The T cell receptor (beta chain) described here comes from a study of blood T cell repertoires in COVID-19. Measured with immunoSEQ multiplex PCR; TCRdb has only the in-frame clones, and not every one. The table has 200,000 to 250,000 clones, about four fifths seen once. V lost 3 bases to trimming and J lost 3 bases, with 12 bases between them. Germline V lookup: CDR1 LGHDT, CDR2 YNNKEL (reference sequence). The CDR3 covers 15 residues. Donors were grouped by their self-reported clinical history. Exposed volunteers were people who met a COVID-19 case within 2 weeks before study entry. The TCR sequence derives from a woman in her 40s who had been exposed to COVID-19. The chain has TRBV3-1 (or the pseudogene TRBV3-2) and TRBJ1-3; D is unresolved. The sample taken for sequencing was PBMCs or T cells enriched from blood (not recorded which). The chain's CDR3 is CASSQVTTGGNTIYF. The DNA for the CDR3 is TGTGCCAGCAGCCAGGTCACGACGGGTGGAAACACCATATATTTT.